This T cell receptor (beta chain) was recorded in a study of lymphopenia after photon versus proton radiotherapy. With regard to this clone: Its antigen is undetermined.

Study-wide results and caveats: Relative stability marked proton patients; photon patients lost diversity and naive cells. Only patients who died were analyzed for survival; proton advantage is unproven.

Germline loops: CDR1 SGDLS, CDR2 YYNGEE. The CDR3 contains 15 residues. The germline V and J ends were trimmed by 4 bases and 1 base, with 14 bases remaining between them. Sequencing was performed with immunoSEQ multiplex PCR; in TCRdb, only in-frame clones are kept and a portion is missing. The sample yields tens of thousands of clones, approximately 88% seen once. The chain recombines TRBV9 with TRBJ2-5, with D maybe TRBD2 (5 bases). The specimen comprised peripheral blood, sampled from a patient treated with proton-based radiotherapy. This clonotype was obtained from a man in his 60s with pancreatic cancer. CDR3 region: CASSPGGPLQETQYF. The CDR3 bases are TGTGCCAGCAGCCCCGGAGGACCCCTCCAAGAGACCCAGTACTTC.